This T cell receptor (beta chain) was obtained from a study of cytomegalovirus exposure and HLA in healthy donors. The primer mix had 60 Vbeta and 13 Jbeta primers. Assay used: immunoSEQ multiplex PCR; TCRdb lists only in-frame clones, some missing. Of around 230,000 clones in the sample, over 75% are singletons; the top ten hold approximately 0.49%. Per the germline V gene, CDR1 is GTSNPN and CDR2 is SVGIG (reference sequence). There are 14 residues in the CDR3. With 5 bases removed from V and 1 base from J, the gap between germline ends came to 15 bases. Sequencing was done on a sample of PBMCs. The gene calls are TRBV30 and TRBJ2-7, with D possibly being TRBD1 (5 bases). This sequence was found in a boy younger than 18 in good health and CMV-seronegative. The CDR3 nucleotides are TGTGCCTGGGGCAGACAGCCCATTTCCTACGAGCAGTACTTC. It encodes CAWGRQPISYEQYF.